This entry lists 27 T cell receptor beta chains sequenced from one sample in a study of blood T cell repertoires in COVID-19. The repertoire was sequenced with immunoSEQ multiplex PCR; TCRdb's copy has only in-frame clones and lacks some. The sample consists of approximately 220,000 clones, approximately 92% of them appearing once. Material for sequencing was PBMCs or T cells enriched from blood (not recorded which). Source of these receptors: a woman between 18 and 29 years old in a cohort exposed to, infected with or recovered from COVID-19 (not recorded which).

The rearrangement uses TRBV28 and TRBJ2-7; TRBD2 is a possible D gene (6 bases). CDR3 length: 14 amino acids. Trimming removed 3 bases from V and 3 bases from J, with 12 bases in between. The V gene's germline CDR1 is MDHEN and CDR2 SYDVKM. The DNA of the CDR3 is TGTGCCAGCAGTTTTGGCGGGAACCTCTACGAGCAGTACTTC. Translating it yields CASSFGGNLYEQYF.

The chain has TRBV14 and TRBJ2-1; D perhaps matches TRBD1 (5 bases). V was cut by 5 bases and J by 10 bases, with 12 bases left in between. CDR1 is SGHDN, CDR2 FVKESK, per germline. The CDR3 length is 12 residues. The CDR3 DNA reads as TGTGCCAGCAGCTACGACAGATTCGAGCAGTTCTTC. It specifies CASSYDRFEQFF.

The V and J genes are TRBV14 and TRBJ1-4; the D gene is possibly TRBD1 (6 bases). CDR3 size: 15 residues. Trimming cost V 4 bases and J 7 bases, with 16 bases left between them. Per the germline V gene, CDR1 is SGHDN and CDR2 is FVKESK. The CDR3 spells CASSLTGSWSEKLFF. The CDR3 DNA is TGTGCCAGCAGCCTCACAGGGAGTTGGAGTGAAAAACTGTTTTTT.

The chain employs TRBV3-1 (or the pseudogene TRBV3-2) and TRBJ2-3, with 7 bases that match TRBD2. V shed 7 bases and J 2 bases; nucleotides not matched to a gene: 6. CDR1 and CDR2 from the germline V gene are LGHDT and YNNKEL (reference sequence). The length of the CDR3 is 14 residues. The CDR3 sequence: CASTLGTNTDTQYF. DNA of the CDR3: TGTGCCAGCACCCTTGGGACTAACACAGATACGCAGTATTTT.

The count of this clone is one. The chain combines TRBV15 with TRBJ2-3, with TRBD1 matching over 8 bases. V was clipped by 0 bases and J by 10 bases; unmatched bases: 0. Germline CDR1 reads LNHNV; CDR2 reads YYDKDF (reference sequence). The length of the CDR3 is 12 residues. CDR3 in DNA: TGTGCCACCAGCAGAGAACAGGGGGCGCAGTATTTT. It specifies CATSREQGAQYF.

This sequence joins TRBV10-2 and TRBJ1-4; TRBD1 matches at 10 bases. Germline CDR1 and CDR2: WSHSY and SAAADI. The CDR3 covers 14 residues. V lost 8 bases and J lost 8; bases outside the gene matches: 8. The CDR3 bases are TGCGCCAGCTCGACAGGGGGCGGGAAGGAAAAACTGTTTTTT. Translation: CASSTGGGKEKLFF.

The CDR3 DNA reads as TGTGCCAGTAGTCAGGGCGGCAATCAGCCCCAGCATTTT. This gives the protein CASSQGGNQPQHF. This sequence joins TRBV19 and TRBJ1-5; D might be TRBD1 (5 bases). Per germline, CDR1 LNHDA and CDR2 SQIVND (reference sequence). The CDR3 sequence is 13 residues long. Between the trimmed V and J ends, which lost 5 bases and 2 bases, there was a span of 7 bases.

The rearrangement uses TRBV18 and TRBJ1-5, with D unclear. The germline gives CDR1 KGHSH, CDR2 LQKENI. CDR3 length equals 14 residues. V lost 2 bases, J lost 3 bases, and 8 bases lay in between. CDR3 coding DNA: TGTGCCAGCTCACCAGTTAGTGTCAATCAGCCCCAGCATTTT. It encodes CASSPVSVNQPQHF.

The V and J genes are TRBV3-1 (or the pseudogene TRBV3-2) and TRBJ1-2, with 12 bases aligning to TRBD1. CDR3 length: 19 residues. Germline CDR1 is LGHDT and CDR2 is YNNKEL (reference sequence). V trimming: 4 bases; J trimming: 0 bases; junction bases outside the gene matches: 12. The CDR3 sequence is CASSLTGTGGEVANYGYTF. CDR3 bases: TGTGCCAGCAGCCTTACCGGGACAGGGGGCGAAGTGGCTAACTATGGCTACACCTTC.

This rearrangement joins TRBV6-1 to TRBJ1-5; TRBD1 is a possible D gene (5 bases). Per the germline V gene, CDR1 is MNHNS and CDR2 is SASEGT. The CDR3 extends over 17 amino acids. Trimming removed 1 base from V and 0 bases from J, with 13 bases in between. The CDR3 reads CASSEDSGLGSNQPQHF. CDR3 nucleotides: TGTGCCAGCAGTGAAGACTCGGGACTGGGTAGCAATCAGCCCCAGCATTTT.

The chain carries TRBV28 and TRBJ1-4; D uncertain. From germline, CDR1 is MDHEN and CDR2 SYDVKM. This CDR3 contains 12 residues. V was clipped by 5 bases and J by 7 bases, with 8 bases between them. CDR3 sequence reads: CASSEEGEKLFF. The DNA for the CDR3 is TGTGCCAGCAGTGAAGAGGGTGAAAAACTGTTTTTT.

J is TRBJ2-7 and V is TRBV19; 9 bases agree with TRBD1. Germline CDR1 and CDR2: LNHDA and SQIVND (reference sequence). Trimming took 4 bases from V and 1 from J; bases not matched to a gene: 8. The CDR3 is 16 residues long. The CDR3 loop is CASSNRDREGSYEQYF. The CDR3 DNA reads as TGTGCCAGTAGTAATCGGGACAGGGAAGGATCCTACGAGCAGTACTTC.

This clone was counted between two and nine times. An end of the junction differs from the germline gene, which may be a read error. This chain joins TRBV3-1 (or the pseudogene TRBV3-2) and TRBJ2-2; 13 bases align to TRBD2. CDR1 is LGHDT, CDR2 YNNKEL, per germline (reference sequence). The CDR3 loop spans 17 amino acids. The CDR3 sequence is CASTQLAGGLRTGELFF. For the CDR3, the DNA is TGTGCCAGCACCCAACTAGCGGGGGGGCTCAGGACCGGGGAGCTGTTTTTT.

The chain links TRBV6-5 to TRBJ1-5; 10 bases line up with TRBD1. Unmatched junction bases numbered 8, after V lost 7 bases and J lost 8 bases. CDR3 length equals 14 residues. Germline V gene sequence: CDR1 MNHEY, CDR2 SVGAGI. The CDR3 DNA sequence: TGTGCCAGCAACGCGGACAGGGGGAGGGAGCCCCAGCATTTT. Residues: CASNADRGREPQHF.

The table lists this clone with a count of one. V and J are TRBV5-6 and TRBJ1-2; TRBD1 matches 9 bases. V dropped 5 bases and J dropped 6; count of bases not matched to a gene: 8. The CDR3 covers 14 residues. Germline values: CDR1 SGHDT, CDR2 YYEEEE. The CDR3 reads CASRLRTGADGYTF. DNA of the CDR3: TGTGCCAGCAGATTGAGGACAGGGGCGGATGGCTACACCTTC.

The chain couples TRBV6-5 to TRBJ1-4, with D maybe TRBD1 (6 bases). In germline, CDR1 is MNHEY, CDR2 SVGAGI. V lost 8 bases to trimming and J lost 3 bases, with 13 bases between them. CDR3 length: 14 residues. The CDR3 loop is CASSGAPANEKLFF. The CDR3 DNA reads TGTGCCAGCTCAGGGGCTCCGGCTAATGAAAAACTGTTTTTT.

This chain links TRBV3-1 (or the pseudogene TRBV3-2) with TRBJ1-2; no clear D. In germline, CDR1 is LGHDT, CDR2 YNNKEL (reference sequence). V was shortened by 2 bases and J by 8 bases, with 12 bases between the two germline ends. There are 13 residues in the CDR3. As DNA, the CDR3 is TGTGCCAGCAGCCAAAGTCGGGGATACGGCTACACCTTC. This gives the protein CASSQSRGYGYTF.

This sequence joins TRBV6-4 and TRBJ1-2; 9 positions agree with TRBD1. The CDR3 consists of 15 residues. The ends lost 5 bases at V and 3 bases at J; junction bases unmatched: 7. The V gene's germline CDR1 is MRHNA and CDR2 SNTAGT. CDR3 residues: CASSPTGQGDYGYTF. DNA of the CDR3: TGTGCCAGCAGTCCAACGGGACAGGGAGACTATGGCTACACCTTC.

This clone was seen once. This rearrangement joins TRBV2 to TRBJ2-3; 8 bases map to TRBD1. The junction had 6 bases not matched to a gene; V was cut back by 3 bases and J by 4 bases. Germline V gene sequence: CDR1 SNHLY, CDR2 FYNNEI. The CDR3 loop spans 15 amino acids. The CDR3 loop reads CASSEGQGASDTQYF. CDR3 nucleotide sequence: TGTGCCAGCAGTGAGGGTCAGGGGGCCTCAGATACGCAGTATTTT.

This clone was recorded once. The chain uses TRBV28 and TRBJ1-1; 12 nucleotides agree with TRBD1. The CDR3 covers 13 residues. Trimming removed 6 bases from V and 5 bases from J; junction bases left unmatched: 1. Germline V gives CDR1 MDHEN, CDR2 SYDVKM. The CDR3 spells CASRGQGATEAFF. The CDR3 DNA is TGTGCCAGCAGGGGACAGGGGGCGACTGAAGCTTTCTTT. The complete variable domain, with remaining parts taken from reference TRBV28 and TRBJ1-1, reads DVKVTQSSRYLVKRTGEKVFLECVQDMDHENMFWYRQDPGLGLRLIYFSYDVKMKEKGDIPEGYSVSREKKERFSLILESASTNQTSMYLCASRGQGATEAFFGQGTRLTVV.

The chain combines TRBV19 with TRBJ1-5, with 7 bases fitting TRBD1. This CDR3 is 15 amino acids long. Germline-derived CDR1 and CDR2 are LNHDA and SQIVND (reference sequence). The ends lost 4 bases at V and 2 bases at J; junction bases unmatched: 5. The CDR3, as DNA: TGTGCCAGTAGTAGCGGTGGGACAGGCAATCAGCCCCAGCATTTT. It is translated as CASSSGGTGNQPQHF. Variable domain in full (rest from reference TRBV19 and TRBJ1-5): DGGITQSPKYLFRKEGQNVTLSCEQNLNHDAMYWYRQDPGQGLRLIYYSQIVNDFQKGDIAEGYSVSREKKESFPLTVTSAQKNPTAFYLCASSSGGTGNQPQHFGDGTRLSIL.

The rearrangement links TRBV2 to TRBJ2-3, with TRBD2 identical over 9 bases. The CDR3 has 17 residues. V shed 2 bases and J 1 base; nucleotides not matched to a gene: 7. CDR1 is SNHLY, CDR2 FYNNEI, per germline. In DNA form, the CDR3 reads TGTGCCAGCAGTGAATGGGGGACTAGCTTCGGCACAGATACGCAGTATTTT. Its translation is CASSEWGTSFGTDTQYF.

The chain has TRBV3-1 (or the pseudogene TRBV3-2) and TRBJ1-5; TRBD1 might be the D (6 bases). V was cut by 0 bases and J by 7 bases, with 13 bases left in between. The CDR3 contains 15 residues. The V gene's germline CDR1 is LGHDT and CDR2 YNNKEL (reference sequence). Here the CDR3 reads CASSQDLQGSQPQHF. For the CDR3, the DNA is TGTGCCAGCAGCCAAGACTTACAGGGCAGCCAGCCCCAGCATTTT.

The rearrangement joins TRBV6-4 to TRBJ1-6, with 7 bases aligning to TRBD1. The J segment lost 10 bases and the V segment lost 3 bases, leaving 9 bases of the junction unmatched. This CDR3 comprises 15 residues. Germline-derived CDR1 and CDR2 are MRHNA and SNTAGT. In DNA, the CDR3 is TGTGCCAGCAGTGATTCCCGGGACAGTGGGTCACCCCTCCACTTT. Its translation is CASSDSRDSGSPLHF.

V gene TRBV5-1 combines with J gene TRBJ1-2; a possible D gene is TRBD1 (6 bases). The CDR3 spans 15 residues. Germline lookup yields CDR1 SGHRS and CDR2 YFSETQ. V dropped 1 base and J dropped 6 bases, with 16 bases sitting between them. CDR3 protein: CASSLTTGREHGYTF. The CDR3 DNA reads TGCGCCAGCAGCTTGACGACAGGACGTGAGCATGGCTACACCTTC.

This clone was observed a single time. This chain uses TRBV28 with TRBJ2-7; the match to TRBD1 covers 8 bases. The germline gives CDR1 MDHEN, CDR2 SYDVKM. The trim removed 6 bases at V and 3 bases at J, leaving 10 bases unmatched. The CDR3 is 15 residues long. CDR3 DNA: TGTGCCAGCAGAGCTACAGGGGGGACTTACTACGAGCAGTACTTC. This gives the protein CASRATGGTYYEQYF.

The V call is TRBV6-5, the J call TRBJ1-3; 11 bases align to TRBD1. Germline V gives CDR1 MNHEY, CDR2 SVGAGI. The CDR3 has 14 amino acids. Trimming took 6 bases from V and 7 from J; bases not matched to a gene: 5. The CDR3: CASRGTGGTNTIYF. The CDR3 coding sequence is TGTGCCAGCAGAGGGACAGGGGGAACGAACACCATATATTTT.